This entry lists 24 T cell receptor beta chains sequenced from one sample in a study of T-cell memory formation after mild COVID-19. TCRdb re-derived calls from the 5' RACE reads in MiXCR, one entry per CDR3 protein. The data show roughly 610,000 distinct CDR3 sequences, roughly a sixth seen once. Sequencing was done on a sample of PBMCs or a T cell subset sorted from them (not recorded which). These TCRs come from an adult woman who had mild COVID-19 (a few samples of this study predate the infection). Cell type and time point are not known.

The chain uses TRBV7-3 and TRBJ2-1; 8 bases agree with TRBD2. Germline CDR1 reads SGHTA; CDR2 reads FQGTGA. The CDR3 extends over 15 amino acids. The V gene end was trimmed by 1 base and the J gene end by 4 bases; junction bases not matched to a gene: 3. CDR3 loop: CASSLMASGYNEQFF. CDR3 nucleotides: TGTGCCAGCAGCTTAATGGCTAGCGGGTACAATGAGCAGTTCTTC.

The rearrangement joins TRBV4-3 to TRBJ2-1; TRBD1 matches 7 bases. CDR1 is LGHNA and CDR2 is YSLEER in the germline V gene. CDR3 size: 14 residues. V shed 6 bases, J shed 8 bases, and the junction held 10 bases outside the gene matches. CDR3 coding DNA: TGCGCCAGCAGTCTGAGGACAGGCCGGGATGAGCAGTTCTTC. This sequence encodes CASSLRTGRDEQFF.

The rearrangement links TRBV7-9 to TRBJ1-2; no definite D call. The germline gives CDR1 SEHNR, CDR2 FQNEAQ (reference sequence). CDR3 length equals 16 residues. The V and J ends lost 4 bases and 7 bases respectively, with 22 bases between them. CDR3 nucleotides: TGTGCCAGCAGCTCACCGAGCGGTTCTGGGGTTGCTGGCTACACCTTC. This gives the protein CASSSPSGSGVAGYTF.

The chain recombines TRBV5-6 with TRBJ2-7; D remains ambiguous. This CDR3 is 14 amino acids long. CDR1 and CDR2 from the germline V gene are SGHDT and YYEEEE. Trimming stripped 4 bases from V and 0 bases from J, with 11 bases between. The DNA for the CDR3 is TGTGCCAGCAGCGCCGGTCGGAGCTCCTACGAGCAGTACTTC. It yields the protein CASSAGRSSYEQYF.

This clonotype was detected a few times. CDR3 sequence (DNA): TGTGCCAGCAGCTACCCCCCAAGGAACACTGAAGCTTTCTTT. This encodes CASSYPPRNTEAFF. V usage is TRBV13 and J usage is TRBJ1-1, with D unclear. Per germline, CDR1 PRHDT and CDR2 FYEKMQ (reference sequence). Trimming removed 4 bases at V and 1 base at J, with 10 bases between. The CDR3 is 14 residues long. Drawing the rest from reference TRBV13 and TRBJ1-1, the complete variable domain is AAGVIQSPRHLIKEKRETATLKCYPIPRHDTVYWYQQGPGQDPQFLISFYEKMQSDKGSIPDRFSAQQFSDYHSELNMSSLELGDSALYFCASSYPPRNTEAFFGQGTRLTVV.

The chain joins TRBV9 to TRBJ2-1, with D possibly being TRBD2 (7 bases). Germline values: CDR1 SGDLS, CDR2 YYNGEE. This CDR3 region has 15 residues. V gave up 3 bases and J gave up 1 base, with 11 bases separating them. The CDR3, as DNA: TGTGCCAGCAGCGGTGGGGGGGCTTCCTACAATGAGCAGTTCTTC. It yields the protein CASSGGGASYNEQFF.

The J gene is TRBJ2-7, the V gene TRBV5-1; TRBD1 aligns across 7 bases. The V gene end was trimmed by 5 bases and the J gene end by 3 bases; junction bases not matched to a gene: 11. The CDR3 sequence is 15 residues long. Germline V gene sequence: CDR1 SGHRS, CDR2 YFSETQ. In DNA form, the CDR3 reads TGCGCCAGCAGTCCACCGGGACAGCGATACTACGAGCAGTACTTC. Residues: CASSPPGQRYYEQYF.

This clonotype was seen more than once but under ten times. The rearrangement uses TRBV5-1 and TRBJ1-1; no clear D. Per germline, CDR1 SGHRS and CDR2 YFSETQ. The CDR3 runs to 13 residues. The V end was cut by 0 bases, the J end by 8 bases, with 11 bases between. The DNA of the CDR3 is TGCGCCAGCAGCTTGGCGTGGTTATCGGAAGCTTTCTTT. Residues: CASSLAWLSEAFF.

This clonotype was detected a few times. This chain links TRBV7-9 with TRBJ1-4; D is possibly TRBD1 (6 bases). CDR1 is SEHNR and CDR2 is FQNEAQ in the germline V gene (reference sequence). This CDR3 has 15 amino acids. Trimming took off 3 bases at V and 3 bases at J, with 11 bases between the two ends. CDR3 in amino acids: CASSLEQGANEKLFF. The CDR3 DNA reads as TGTGCCAGCAGCTTGGAACAGGGAGCTAATGAAAAACTGTTTTTT.

This clonotype showed up just a few times. V and J are TRBV12-3 or TRBV12-4 and TRBJ1-1; TRBD1 might be the D (5 bases). The CDR3 has 15 residues. Trimming shortened V by 6 bases and J by 2 bases, and 16 bases separated the two germline ends. The CDR3 DNA sequence: TGTGCCAGCAGGCATACCACCGGGGCCAACACTGAAGCTTTCTTT. Protein: CASRHTTGANTEAFF.

This clonotype was observed a few times. This sequence joins TRBV7-8 and TRBJ2-1; 9 bases are a match to TRBD2. The trim removed 5 bases at V and 6 bases at J, leaving 11 bases unmatched. This CDR3 region has 16 residues. Germline V gene lookup returns CDR1 SGHVS and CDR2 FQNEAQ. Here the CDR3 DNA reads TGTGCCAGCAGCCCCAGCTGGCGGGAGGGCCGCAATGAGCAGTTCTTC. Protein sequence: CASSPSWREGRNEQFF. The whole variable domain, filled in from reference TRBV7-8 and TRBJ2-1, reads GAGVSQSPRYKVAKRGQDVALRCDPISGHVSLFWYQQALGQGPEFLTYFQNEAQLDKSGLPSDRFFAERPEGSVSTLKIQRTQQEDSAVYLCASSPSWREGRNEQFFGPGTRLTVL.

The chain carries TRBV6-1 and TRBJ2-6; weak D call: TRBD2 (6 bases). Trimming stripped 2 bases from V and 0 bases from J, with 11 bases between. Germline V CDR1 and CDR2: MNHNS, SASEGT. This CDR3 has 17 amino acids. CDR3 sequence: CASSESGLYSGANVLTF. CDR3 coding DNA: TGTGCCAGCAGTGAAAGCGGACTATACTCTGGGGCCAACGTCCTGACTTTC.

This clonotype was picked up a small number of times. An end of the junction differs from the germline gene, which may be a read error. This chain connects TRBV11-3 to TRBJ2-7, with D unresolved. The CDR3 totals 9 residues. Germline CDR1 SGHNT, CDR2 YENEEA. The CDR3: CAGSYGQYF. CDR3 in DNA: TGTGCCGGAAGCTACGGGCAGTACTTC.

This chain links TRBV13 with TRBJ2-3; no reliable D call. This CDR3 has 14 residues. Germline V gene sequence: CDR1 PRHDT, CDR2 FYEKMQ (reference sequence). V lost 5 bases, J lost 0 bases, and 9 bases lay in between. The CDR3 reads CASSGRASTDTQYF. The CDR3 DNA follows: TGTGCCAGCAGCGGACGAGCGAGCACAGATACGCAGTATTTT.

This clonotype was seen at least ten times. The gene calls are TRBV20-1 and TRBJ1-2; D uncertain. Trimming left V 3 bases short and J 6 bases short, with 11 bases between. Germline V gives CDR1 DFQATT, CDR2 SNEGSKA (reference sequence). This CDR3 has 12 amino acids. The DNA for the CDR3 is TGCAGTGCTAGCGGTTGGAGGGATGGCTACACCTTC. Translated, it gives CSASGWRDGYTF.

The chain links TRBV7-6 to TRBJ2-2, with 8 bases matching TRBD1. CDR3 length equals 16 residues. The V gene's germline CDR1 is SGHVS and CDR2 FNYEAQ. V lost 5 bases to trimming and J lost 3 bases; unmatched junction nucleotides: 8. CDR3 residues: CASSQPGGSDTGELFF. As DNA, the CDR3 is TGTGCCAGCAGCCAACCAGGGGGCAGTGACACCGGGGAGCTGTTTTTT.

Only a few counts were recorded for this clonotype. The chain links TRBV29-1 to TRBJ1-2, with D uncertain. The CDR3 runs to 11 residues. V was pared by 6 bases and J by 8 bases, with 13 bases between. Looked up from germline, CDR1 is SQVTM and CDR2 is ANQGSEA. CDR3 sequence reads: CSVERNRGYTF. Written as DNA, the CDR3 is TGCAGCGTGGAGAGAAACAGAGGCTACACCTTC. The full variable domain, with the rest looked up from reference TRBV29-1 and TRBJ1-2, is SAVISQKPSRDICQRGTSLTIQCQVDSQVTMMFWYRQQPGQSLTLIATANQGSEATYESGFVIDKFPISRPNLTFSTLTVSNMSPEDSSIYLCSVERNRGYTFGSGTRLTVV.

The V and J genes are TRBV24-1 and TRBJ1-2; D unclear. V was trimmed by 4 bases and J by 5 bases, leaving 10 bases between them. Germline CDR1 KGHDR, CDR2 SFDVKD. The CDR3 sequence is 13 residues long. The CDR3 coding sequence is TGTGCCACCAGTGACTTCAGCGAATATGGCTACACCTTC. Amino acid sequence: CATSDFSEYGYTF.

This clonotype was counted between two and nine times. The genes are TRBV5-1 and TRBJ1-2; D is undetermined. CDR3 length: 13 amino acids. Germline CDR1 is SGHRS and CDR2 is YFSETQ. With 4 bases removed from V and 7 bases from J, the gap between germline ends came to 14 bases. The CDR3 here is CASSGIGLSGYTF. DNA for the CDR3: TGCGCCAGCAGCGGCATCGGTCTCTCTGGCTACACCTTC.

The rearrangement uses TRBV7-2 and TRBJ2-3, with a weak D call TRBD2 (6 bases). Germline CDR1 reads SGHTA; CDR2 reads FQGNSA. The CDR3 has 17 amino acids. V lost 5 bases, J lost 2 bases, and 20 bases lay in between. The chain's CDR3 is CASSPRTKTTSTDTQYF. DNA of the CDR3: TGTGCCAGCAGCCCGCGGACTAAGACAACCTCCACAGATACGCAGTATTTT.

This clonotype was recorded many times. The chain carries TRBV27 and TRBJ2-5; D gene uncertain. This CDR3 is built from 14 residues. V lost 3 bases and J 1 base, leaving 9 bases between the germline ends. Germline CDR1 and CDR2: MNHEY and SMNVEV (reference sequence). The CDR3 spells CASSLVGPQETQYF. CDR3 nucleotides: TGTGCCAGCAGTTTGGTAGGACCCCAAGAGACCCAGTACTTC.

CDR3 bases: TGTGCCAGCAGCTCCAACAGGGGTCTGGGAACAGATACGCAGTATTTT. Its translation: CASSSNRGLGTDTQYF. V is TRBV5-4 and J is TRBJ2-3; 7 bases fit TRBD1. Per germline, CDR1 SGHNT and CDR2 YYREEE (reference sequence). V dropped 3 bases and J dropped 3; count of bases not matched to a gene: 10. CDR3 size: 16 residues. Based on the CDR3 plus reference TRBV5-4 and TRBJ2-3, the full variable domain is ETGVTQSPTHLIKTRGQQVTLRCSSQSGHNTVSWYQQALGQGPQFIFQYYREEENGRGNFPPRFSGLQFPNYSSELNVNALELDDSALYLCASSSNRGLGTDTQYFGPGTRLTVL.

This clonotype was seen a handful of times. One base away lies a much larger clone, so this may be a sequencing read error. The chain combines TRBV5-1 with TRBJ1-2; TRBD1 is a possible D gene (5 bases). V lost 0 bases, J lost 3 bases, and 6 bases lay in between. The CDR3 consists of 13 residues. The germline V gene has CDR1 SGHRS and CDR2 YFSETQ. The CDR3 loop is CASSLEQDYGYTF. The CDR3 coding sequence is TGCGCCAGCAGCTTGGAACAGGACTATGGCTACACCTTC. Filled out from reference TRBV5-1 and TRBJ1-2, the complete variable domain reads KAGVTQTPRYLIKTRGQQVTLSCSPISGHRSVSWYQQTPGQGLQFLFEYFSETQRNKGNFPGRFSGRQFSNSRSEMNVSTLELGDSALYLCASSLEQDYGYTFGSGTRLTVV.

This clonotype turned up a few times. The chain links TRBV15 to TRBJ2-7; D perhaps matches TRBD1 (6 bases). The germline V gene encodes CDR1 LNHNV and CDR2 YYDKDF (reference sequence). This CDR3 spans 14 amino acids. The germline V and J ends were trimmed by 5 bases and 5 bases, with 16 bases remaining between them. The CDR3 bases are TGTGCCACCAGCCAAGGCAGGGGTTTCGACGAGCAGTACTTC. It encodes CATSQGRGFDEQYF. The full variable domain, its missing parts supplied by reference TRBV15 and TRBJ2-7, is DAMVIQNPRYQVTQFGKPVTLSCSQTLNHNVMYWYQQKSSQAPKLLFHYYDKDFNNEADTPDNFQSRRPNTSFCFLDIRSPGLGDTAMYLCATSQGRGFDEQYFGPGTRLTVT.